This T cell receptor beta chain originates from a study of blood T cell repertoires in COVID-19. Turning to the study itself: Samples taken during acute and convalescent COVID-19 were collected in the United States, Italy and Spain.

The CDR3 is 12 residues long. Germline V gene data show CDR1 as SGHAT and CDR2 as FQNNGV. Trimming cost V 3 bases and J 7 bases; bases outside gene matches: 1. Only in-frame clones appear in the TCRdb table, and some are missing; sequencing was by immunoSEQ multiplex PCR. Among about 210,000 clones listed, approximately 90% were seen once. The clonotype comes from a man between 18 and 29 years old with acute COVID-19. Sequences were obtained from PBMCs or T cells enriched from blood (not recorded which). The J gene is TRBJ1-1, the V gene TRBV11-2, with 8 bases fitting TRBD1. The CDR3 sequence is CASSLDRDEAFF. The CDR3 DNA reads TGTGCCAGCAGCTTGGACAGGGATGAAGCTTTCTTT.